This TCR beta chain was captured by sequencing in a study of CD8 T cells in ankylosing spondylitis. This CDR3 spans 14 amino acids. Per germline, CDR1 SGHRS and CDR2 YFSETQ. The V and J ends lost 4 bases and 1 base, in that order; junction bases with no gene match: 4. TCRdb reprocessed the 5' RACE reads with MiXCR, giving one entry per CDR3 protein. The sample shows more than 650,000 distinct CDR3 sequences, about 12% of them seen only once. Notes on the study in general: Past research had described some motif variants in reactive arthritis synovial fluid and blood. Blood of patients with ankylosing spondylitis appeared to be characterized by a TCR beta motif of eight or nine highly homologous variants.

This clonotype was found a few times. Its specificity is not known. Sequencing used blood, either unsorted or a sorted T cell fraction (not recorded which). This receptor was obtained from a male donor with ankylosing spondylitis. V and J are TRBV5-1 and TRBJ1-1; 7 bases match TRBD1. CDR3 nucleotides: TGCGCCAGCAGCACCTACAGGGGGAACACTGAAGCTTTCTTT. Protein sequence: CASSTYRGNTEAFF.